The entry below gives a single TCR beta chain sequence along with its context. Its antigen is undetermined. A much larger clone differs by one base, so this may be a read error. The data were taken from a study of breast tumors, draining lymph nodes, adjacent tissues. General study points: Compared with lymph nodes, tumors were less diverse; compared with nontumor tissue, more. Tumor and nontumor repertoires were significantly more similar in luminal-like than in basal-like breast cancer.

TCRdb re-called the multiplex PCR reads through MiXCR, storing one row per CDR3 protein. The sample carries 190,000 or so distinct CDR3 sequences, around 33% recorded once. Per the germline V gene, CDR1 is SGHDT and CDR2 is YYEEEE. The CDR3 runs to 15 residues. V gave up 4 bases and J gave up 4 bases; unmatched junction bases: 9. Samples came from axillary lymph nodes draining the breast cancer. The chain combines TRBV5-6 with TRBJ2-3; 7 bases align to TRBD1. This TCR was sampled from a female donor with breast cancer. Some clones in this sample may be carry-over from other donors' samples. The sample comprised axillary lymph node tissue. CDR3 bases: TGTGCCAGCAGCATCGGACAGGCGAGGGCAGATACGCAGTATTTT. This translates into CASSIGQARADTQYF.